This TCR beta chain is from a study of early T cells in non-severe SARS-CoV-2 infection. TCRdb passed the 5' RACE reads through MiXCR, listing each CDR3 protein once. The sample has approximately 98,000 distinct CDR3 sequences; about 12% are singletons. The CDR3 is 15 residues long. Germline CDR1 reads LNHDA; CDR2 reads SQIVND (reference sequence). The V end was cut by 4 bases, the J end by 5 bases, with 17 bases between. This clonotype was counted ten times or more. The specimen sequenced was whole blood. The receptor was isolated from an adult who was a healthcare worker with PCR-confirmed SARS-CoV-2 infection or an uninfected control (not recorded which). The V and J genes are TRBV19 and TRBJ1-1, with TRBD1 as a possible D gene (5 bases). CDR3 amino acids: CASSSPLRGRTEAFF. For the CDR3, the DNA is TGTGCCAGTAGTAGCCCCCTGAGGGGTCGAACTGAAGCTTTCTTT. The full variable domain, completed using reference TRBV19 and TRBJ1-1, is DGGITQSPKYLFRKEGQNVTLSCEQNLNHDAMYWYRQDPGQGLRLIYYSQIVNDFQKGDIAEGYSVSREKKESFPLTVTSAQKNPTAFYLCASSSPLRGRTEAFFGQGTRLTVV.